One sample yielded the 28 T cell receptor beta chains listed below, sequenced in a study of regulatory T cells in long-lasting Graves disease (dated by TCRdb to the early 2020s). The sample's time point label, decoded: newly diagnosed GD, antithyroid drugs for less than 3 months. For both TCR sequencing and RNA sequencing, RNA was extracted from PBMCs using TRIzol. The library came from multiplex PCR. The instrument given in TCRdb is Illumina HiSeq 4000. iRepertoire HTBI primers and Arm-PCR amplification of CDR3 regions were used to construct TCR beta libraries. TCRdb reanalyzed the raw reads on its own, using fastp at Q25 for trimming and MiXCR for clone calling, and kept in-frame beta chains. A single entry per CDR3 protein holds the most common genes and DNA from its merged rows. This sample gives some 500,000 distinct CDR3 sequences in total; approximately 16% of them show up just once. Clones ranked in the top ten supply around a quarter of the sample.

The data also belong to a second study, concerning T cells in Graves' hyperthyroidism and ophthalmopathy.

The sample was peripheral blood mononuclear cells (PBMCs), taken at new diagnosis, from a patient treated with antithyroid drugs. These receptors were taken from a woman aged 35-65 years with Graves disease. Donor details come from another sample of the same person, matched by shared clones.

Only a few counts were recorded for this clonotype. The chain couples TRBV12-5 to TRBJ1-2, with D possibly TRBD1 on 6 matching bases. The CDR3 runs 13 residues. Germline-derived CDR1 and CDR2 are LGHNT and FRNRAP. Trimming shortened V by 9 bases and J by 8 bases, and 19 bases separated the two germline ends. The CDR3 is CARLPPQGRGYTF. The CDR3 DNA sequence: TGTGCTAGACTCCCTCCCCAGGGGCGCGGCTACACCTTC. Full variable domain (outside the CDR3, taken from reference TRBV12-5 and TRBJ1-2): DARVTQTPRHKVTEMGQEVTMRCQPILGHNTVFWYRQTMMQGLELLAYFRNRAPLDDSGMPKDRFSAEMPDATLATLKIQPSEPRDSAVYFCARLPPQGRGYTFGSGTRLTVV.

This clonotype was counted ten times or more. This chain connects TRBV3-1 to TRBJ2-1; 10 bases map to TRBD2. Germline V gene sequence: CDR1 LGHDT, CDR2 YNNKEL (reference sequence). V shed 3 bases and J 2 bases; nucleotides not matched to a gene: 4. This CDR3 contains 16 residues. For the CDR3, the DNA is TGTGCCAGCAGCCAGGTCAGCGGGGGGGCCTACAATGAGCAGTTCTTC. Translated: CASSQVSGGAYNEQFF.

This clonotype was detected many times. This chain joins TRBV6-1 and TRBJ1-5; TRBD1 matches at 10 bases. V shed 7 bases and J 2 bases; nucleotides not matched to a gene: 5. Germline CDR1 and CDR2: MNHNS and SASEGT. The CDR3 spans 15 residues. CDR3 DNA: TGTGCCAGCAATCCCGGGACAGGGGGCAATCAGCCCCAGCATTTT. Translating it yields CASNPGTGGNQPQHF.

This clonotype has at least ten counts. For the CDR3, the DNA is TGCGCCAGCAGCGTGGGGGGACAGTCCCTCGGGGAGCTGTTTTTT. Translated, it gives CASSVGGQSLGELFF. The rearrangement links TRBV5-1 to TRBJ2-2, with D perhaps TRBD1 (7 bases). The CDR3 extends over 15 amino acids. Germline loops: CDR1 SGHRS, CDR2 YFSETQ. Trimming removed 4 bases at V and 7 bases at J, with 17 bases between. Full variable domain (missing parts from reference TRBV5-1 and TRBJ2-2): KAGVTQTPRYLIKTRGQQVTLSCSPISGHRSVSWYQQTPGQGLQFLFEYFSETQRNKGNFPGRFSGRQFSNSRSEMNVSTLELGDSALYLCASSVGGQSLGELFFGEGSRLTVL.

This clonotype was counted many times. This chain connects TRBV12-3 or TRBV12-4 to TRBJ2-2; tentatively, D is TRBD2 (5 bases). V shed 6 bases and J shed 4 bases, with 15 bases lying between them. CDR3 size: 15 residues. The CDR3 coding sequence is TGTGCCAGCAGCCTAGCTGGGGTCAGCACCGGGGAGCTGTTTTTT. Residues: CASSLAGVSTGELFF.

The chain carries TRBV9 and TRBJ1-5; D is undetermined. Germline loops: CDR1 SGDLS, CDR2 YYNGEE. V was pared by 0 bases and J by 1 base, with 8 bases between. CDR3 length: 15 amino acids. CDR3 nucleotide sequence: TGTGCCAGCAGCGTAGGTGGTGACAGCAATCAGCCCCAGCATTTT. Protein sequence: CASSVGGDSNQPQHF.

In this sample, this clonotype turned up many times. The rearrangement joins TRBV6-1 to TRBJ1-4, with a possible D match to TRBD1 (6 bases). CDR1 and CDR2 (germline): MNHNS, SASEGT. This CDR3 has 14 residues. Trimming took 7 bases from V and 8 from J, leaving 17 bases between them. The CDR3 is CASTLRDKREKLFF. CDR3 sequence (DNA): TGTGCCAGCACCCTCAGGGACAAAAGGGAAAAACTGTTTTTT.

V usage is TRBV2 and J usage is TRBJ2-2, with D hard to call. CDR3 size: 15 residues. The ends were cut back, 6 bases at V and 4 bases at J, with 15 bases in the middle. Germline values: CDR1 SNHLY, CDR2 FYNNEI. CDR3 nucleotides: TGTGCCAGCAGGGATCCCGACTTTGGCACCGGGGAGCTGTTTTTT. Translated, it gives CASRDPDFGTGELFF.

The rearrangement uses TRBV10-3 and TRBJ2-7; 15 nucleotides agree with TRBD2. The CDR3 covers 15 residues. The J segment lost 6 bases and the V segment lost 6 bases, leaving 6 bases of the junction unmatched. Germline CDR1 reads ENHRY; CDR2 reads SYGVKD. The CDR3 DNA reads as TGTGCCATCAGCACCGGGACTAGCGGGGGGATCGAGCAGTACTTC. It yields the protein CAISTGTSGGIEQYF.

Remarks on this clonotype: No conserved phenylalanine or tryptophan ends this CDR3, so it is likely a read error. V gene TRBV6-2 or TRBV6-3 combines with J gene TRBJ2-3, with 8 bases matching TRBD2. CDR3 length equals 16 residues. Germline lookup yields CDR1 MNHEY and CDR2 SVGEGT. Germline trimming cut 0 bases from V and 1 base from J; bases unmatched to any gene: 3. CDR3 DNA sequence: TGTGCCAGCAGTTACTCGACGGGAGGGGGCACAGATACGCAGTATTCT. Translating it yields CASSYSTGGGTDTQYS.

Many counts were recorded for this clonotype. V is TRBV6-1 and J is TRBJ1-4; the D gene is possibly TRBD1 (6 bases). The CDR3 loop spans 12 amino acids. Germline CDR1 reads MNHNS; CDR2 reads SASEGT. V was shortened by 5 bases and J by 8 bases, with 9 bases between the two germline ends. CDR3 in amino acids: CASSRGGEKLFF. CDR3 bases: TGTGCCAGCAGTCGAGGGGGGGAAAAACTGTTTTTT.

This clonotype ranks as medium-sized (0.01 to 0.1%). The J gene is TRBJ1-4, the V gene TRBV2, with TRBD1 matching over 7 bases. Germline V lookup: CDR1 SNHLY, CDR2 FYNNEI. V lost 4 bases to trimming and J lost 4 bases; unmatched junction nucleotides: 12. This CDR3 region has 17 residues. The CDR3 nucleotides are TGTGCCAGCAGTGGACCCCTCCGGGACAGAAATAATGAAAAACTGTTTTTT. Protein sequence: CASSGPLRDRNNEKLFF.

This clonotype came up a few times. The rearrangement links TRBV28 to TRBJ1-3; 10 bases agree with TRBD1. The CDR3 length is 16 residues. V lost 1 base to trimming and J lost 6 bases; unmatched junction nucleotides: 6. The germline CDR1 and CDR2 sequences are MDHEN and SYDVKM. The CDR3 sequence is CASSLLSGTGENTIYF. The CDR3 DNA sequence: TGTGCCAGCAGTTTATTATCCGGGACAGGGGAAAACACCATATATTTT.

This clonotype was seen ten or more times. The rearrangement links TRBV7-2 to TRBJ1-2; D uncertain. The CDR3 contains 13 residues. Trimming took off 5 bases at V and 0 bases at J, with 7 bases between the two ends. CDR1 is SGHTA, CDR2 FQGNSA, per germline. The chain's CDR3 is CASSPGPNYGYTF. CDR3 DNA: TGTGCCAGCAGCCCTGGGCCTAACTATGGCTACACCTTC.

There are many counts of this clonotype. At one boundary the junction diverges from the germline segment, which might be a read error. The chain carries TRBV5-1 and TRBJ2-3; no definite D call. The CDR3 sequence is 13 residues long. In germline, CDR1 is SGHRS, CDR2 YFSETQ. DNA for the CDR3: TGTGCCAGCAGCTTACCCCCCGCAGATACGCAGTATTTT. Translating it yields CASSLPPADTQYF.

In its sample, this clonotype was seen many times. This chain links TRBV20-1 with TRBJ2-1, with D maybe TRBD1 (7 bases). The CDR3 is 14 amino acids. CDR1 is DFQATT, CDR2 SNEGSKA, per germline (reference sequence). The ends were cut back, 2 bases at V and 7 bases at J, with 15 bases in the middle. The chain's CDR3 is CSARRGGAGNEQFF. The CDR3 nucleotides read TGCAGTGCTAGACGAGGGGGCGCGGGAAATGAGCAGTTCTTC.

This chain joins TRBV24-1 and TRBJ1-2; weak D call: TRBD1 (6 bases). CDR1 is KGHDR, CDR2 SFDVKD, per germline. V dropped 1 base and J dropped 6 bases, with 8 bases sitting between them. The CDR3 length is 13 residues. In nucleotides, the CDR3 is TGTGCCACCAGTGATTTTGCAGGGGATGGCTACACCTTC. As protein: CATSDFAGDGYTF.

The CDR3 is CASSLEYSRGGETQYF. In DNA, the CDR3 is TGCGCCAGCAGCTTGGAGTACTCTCGGGGTGGGGAGACCCAGTACTTC. The chain couples TRBV5-1 to TRBJ2-5, with D maybe TRBD2 (5 bases). The CDR3 totals 16 residues. The V end was cut by 0 bases, the J end by 5 bases, with 17 bases between. CDR1 SGHRS and CDR2 YFSETQ come from the germline V gene. Using reference TRBV5-1 and TRBJ2-5 for the parts outside the CDR3, the full variable domain is KAGVTQTPRYLIKTRGQQVTLSCSPISGHRSVSWYQQTPGQGLQFLFEYFSETQRNKGNFPGRFSGRQFSNSRSEMNVSTLELGDSALYLCASSLEYSRGGETQYFGPGTRLLVL.

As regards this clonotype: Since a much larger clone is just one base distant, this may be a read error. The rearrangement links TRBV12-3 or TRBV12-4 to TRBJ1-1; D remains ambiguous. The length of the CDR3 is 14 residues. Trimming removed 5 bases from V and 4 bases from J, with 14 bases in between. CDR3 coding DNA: TGTGCCAGCAGTCACAGCATGGGTAGCACTGAAGCTTTCTTT. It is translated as CASSHSMGSTEAFF.

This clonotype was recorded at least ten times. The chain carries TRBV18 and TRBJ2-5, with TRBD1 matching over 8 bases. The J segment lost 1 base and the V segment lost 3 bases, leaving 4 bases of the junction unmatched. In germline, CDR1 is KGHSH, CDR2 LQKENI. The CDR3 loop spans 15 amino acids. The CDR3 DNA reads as TGTGCCAGCTCACCCCGGACAGGGAGCCAAGAGACCCAGTACTTC. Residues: CASSPRTGSQETQYF.

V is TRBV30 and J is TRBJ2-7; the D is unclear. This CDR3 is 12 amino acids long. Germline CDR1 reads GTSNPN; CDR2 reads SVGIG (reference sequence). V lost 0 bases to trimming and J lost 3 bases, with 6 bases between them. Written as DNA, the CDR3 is TGTGCCTGGAGTGTAAATAGCTACGAGCAGTACTTC. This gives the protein CAWSVNSYEQYF.

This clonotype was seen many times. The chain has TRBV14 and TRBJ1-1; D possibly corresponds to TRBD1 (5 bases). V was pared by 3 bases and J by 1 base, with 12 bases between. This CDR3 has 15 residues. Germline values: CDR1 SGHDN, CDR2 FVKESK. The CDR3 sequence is CASSQTLGRNTEAFF. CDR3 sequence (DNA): TGTGCCAGCAGCCAGACTTTGGGGCGGAACACTGAAGCTTTCTTT. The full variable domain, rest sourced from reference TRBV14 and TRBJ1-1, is EAGVTQFPSHSVIEKGQTVTLRCDPISGHDNLYWYRRVMGKEIKFLLHFVKESKQDESGMPNNRFLAERTGGTYSTLKVQPAELEDSGVYFCASSQTLGRNTEAFFGQGTRLTVV.

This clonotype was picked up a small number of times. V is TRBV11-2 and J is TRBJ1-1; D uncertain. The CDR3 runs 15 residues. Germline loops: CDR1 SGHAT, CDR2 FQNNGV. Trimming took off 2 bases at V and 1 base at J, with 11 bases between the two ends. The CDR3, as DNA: TGTGCCAGCAGCTTACAAGTACAGACGAACACTGAAGCTTTCTTT. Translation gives CASSLQVQTNTEAFF.

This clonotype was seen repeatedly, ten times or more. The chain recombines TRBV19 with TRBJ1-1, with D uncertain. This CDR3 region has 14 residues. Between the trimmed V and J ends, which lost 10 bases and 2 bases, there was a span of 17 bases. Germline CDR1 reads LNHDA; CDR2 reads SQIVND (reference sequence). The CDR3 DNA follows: TGTGCCACATGTCAAGGGCAGAGTAACACTGAAGCTTTCTTT. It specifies CATCQGQSNTEAFF.

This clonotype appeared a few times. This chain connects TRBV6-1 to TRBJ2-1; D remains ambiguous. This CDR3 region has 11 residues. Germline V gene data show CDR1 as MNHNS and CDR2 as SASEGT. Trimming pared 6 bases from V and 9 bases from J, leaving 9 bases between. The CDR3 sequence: CASSRYGEQFF. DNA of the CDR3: TGTGCCAGCAGCCGGTACGGTGAGCAGTTCTTC.

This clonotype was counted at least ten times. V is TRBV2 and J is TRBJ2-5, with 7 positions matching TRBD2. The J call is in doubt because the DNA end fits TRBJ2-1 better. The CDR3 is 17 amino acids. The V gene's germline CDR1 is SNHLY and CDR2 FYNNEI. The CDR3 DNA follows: TGTGCCAGCAGCCCAATGGGGCAGGAGGTCCGCGGGAGTGAGCAGTTCTTC. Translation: CASSPMGQEVRGSEQFF.

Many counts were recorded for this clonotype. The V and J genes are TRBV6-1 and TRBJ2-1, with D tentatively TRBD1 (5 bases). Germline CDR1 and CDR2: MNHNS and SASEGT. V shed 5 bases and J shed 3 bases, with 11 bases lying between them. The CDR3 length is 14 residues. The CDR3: CASSKPQGYNEQFF. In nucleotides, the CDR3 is TGTGCCAGCAGTAAGCCTCAGGGCTACAATGAGCAGTTCTTC.

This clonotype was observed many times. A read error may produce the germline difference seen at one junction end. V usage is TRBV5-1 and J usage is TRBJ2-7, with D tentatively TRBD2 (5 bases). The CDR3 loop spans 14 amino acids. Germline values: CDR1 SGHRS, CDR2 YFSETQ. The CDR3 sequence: CASSLVGSSYEQYF. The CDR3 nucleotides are TGTGCCAGCAGCTTAGTGGGGAGCTCCTACGAGCAGTACTTC.